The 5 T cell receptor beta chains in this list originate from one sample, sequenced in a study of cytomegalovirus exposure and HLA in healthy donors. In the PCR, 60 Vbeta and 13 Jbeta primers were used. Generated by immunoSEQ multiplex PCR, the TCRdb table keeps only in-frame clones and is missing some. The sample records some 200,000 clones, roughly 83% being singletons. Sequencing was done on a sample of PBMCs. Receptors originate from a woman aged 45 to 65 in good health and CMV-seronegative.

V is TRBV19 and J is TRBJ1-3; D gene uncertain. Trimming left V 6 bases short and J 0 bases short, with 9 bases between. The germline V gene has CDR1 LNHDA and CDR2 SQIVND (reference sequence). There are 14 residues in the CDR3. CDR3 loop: CASRDGSSGNTIYF. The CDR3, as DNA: TGTGCCAGTAGGGACGGGAGCTCTGGAAACACCATATATTTT.

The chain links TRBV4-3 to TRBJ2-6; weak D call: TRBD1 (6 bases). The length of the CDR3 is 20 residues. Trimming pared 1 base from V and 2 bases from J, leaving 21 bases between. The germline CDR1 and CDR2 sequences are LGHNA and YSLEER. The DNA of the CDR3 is TGCGCCAGCAGCCAAGTCCCGACAAGAGGGGGTGGGGCTGGGGCCAACGTCCTGACTTTC. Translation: CASSQVPTRGGGAGANVLTF.

The CDR3 spells CASIDRVRGQPQHF. The CDR3 DNA reads as TGTGCCAGCATTGACAGGGTAAGGGGTCAGCCCCAGCATTTT. The chain is built from TRBV6-5 and TRBJ1-5; TRBD1 matches at 7 bases. Unmatched junction bases numbered 9, after V lost 7 bases and J lost 6 bases. The germline CDR1 and CDR2 sequences are MNHEY and SVGAGI. CDR3 length: 14 amino acids.

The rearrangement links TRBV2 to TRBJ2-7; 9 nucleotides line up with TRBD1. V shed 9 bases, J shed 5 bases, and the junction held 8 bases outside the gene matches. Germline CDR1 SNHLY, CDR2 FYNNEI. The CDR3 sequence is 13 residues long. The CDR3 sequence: CARSGTGYHEQYF. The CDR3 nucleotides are TGTGCCAGATCCGGGACAGGGTACCACGAGCAGTACTTC.

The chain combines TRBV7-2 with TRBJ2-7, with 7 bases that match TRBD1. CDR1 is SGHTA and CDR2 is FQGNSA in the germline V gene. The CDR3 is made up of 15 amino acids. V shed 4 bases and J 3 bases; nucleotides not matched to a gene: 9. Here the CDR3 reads CASSYRTGANYEQYF. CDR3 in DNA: TGTGCCAGCAGCTACCGCACAGGGGCGAACTACGAGCAGTACTTC.